This T cell receptor (beta chain) comes out of a study of blood T cell repertoires in COVID-19. Study-level background: T cells, B-cell-depleted T cells, or PBMCs supplied cDNA or gDNA.

Germline-derived CDR1 and CDR2 are LGHNA and YNFKEQ. The CDR3 runs 16 residues. V lost 0 bases to trimming and J lost 7 bases; unmatched junction nucleotides: 10. Clones were read by immunoSEQ multiplex PCR, and TCRdb kept only the in-frame ones, dropping some. This sample carries under 300,000 clones, roughly nine tenths of them seen once, and the ten largest clones take around 12%. The count of this clone is one. Seattle researchers signed up patients amid active infection and tracked them longitudinally. The TCR was taken from a woman aged 25 to 39 with COVID-19, enrolled during active disease. The V call is TRBV4-2, the J call TRBJ2-7; 9 bases align to TRBD2. Material: peripheral blood. The CDR3 DNA reads as TGTGCCAGCAGCCAAGACCCGGCGGGGGGGCTGGGGGAGCAGTACTTC. Its protein product is CASSQDPAGGLGEQYF.